This entry describes one TCR beta chain. Of the isolated RNA, all was reverse transcribed, and so the sequenced material was expressed TCRB transcripts. The data were produced by immunoSEQ multiplex PCR, yet TCRdb's version contains in-frame clones alone and is incomplete. The table lists hundreds of thousands of clones, 15% of them singletons. This sample was taken from a study of beta chain features in type 1 diabetes. With V trimmed by 5 bases and J by 2 bases, 5 bases remained unmatched. This CDR3 is 14 amino acids long. Germline V gene lookup returns CDR1 SQVTM and CDR2 ANQGSEA. The chain combines TRBV29-1 with TRBJ1-4, with TRBD1 matching 7 bases. Sequencing was done on a sample of naive CD4+ T cells from blood. This receptor was taken from a man aged 18 to 30 in good health. CDR3: CSVNQGGTNEKLFF. The CDR3 DNA is TGCAGCGTTAATCAGGGGGGGACTAATGAAAAACTGTTTTTT.